Presented here are 25 T cell receptor beta chains from one specimen sequenced in a study of blood T cells in healthy people across ages. Using a J-beta primer mix together with a sample-barcoded 5' primer, a second PCR was run for about 6 to 12 cycles. TCRdb analysed the 5' RACE reads with MiXCR anew, one entry per CDR3 protein. Of under 800,000 distinct CDR3 sequences in the sample, more than 40% were seen once. The sample taken for sequencing was blood. These TCRs come from a woman between 55 and 75 years old in good health.

The chain employs TRBV20-1 and TRBJ2-1, with 8 bases fitting TRBD2. The germline V gene encodes CDR1 DFQATT and CDR2 SNEGSKA (reference sequence). The V gene end was trimmed by 5 bases and the J gene end by 7 bases; junction bases not matched to a gene: 13. This CDR3 has 15 residues. The CDR3, as DNA: TGCAGTGCTGGAGCAGTGGGACTAGTTAAGAATGAGCAGTTCTTC. Protein: CSAGAVGLVKNEQFF.

The chain couples TRBV10-3 to TRBJ2-7, with D hard to call. With the DNA end fitting TRBJ2-4 better, the J assignment may be wrong. Germline CDR1 and CDR2: ENHRY and SYGVKD. The CDR3 has 13 residues. CDR3 sequence reads: CAISELMENIQYF. Written as DNA, the CDR3 is TGTGCCATCAGTGAGTTGATGGAAAACATTCAGTACTTC.

Comments on this clonotype: This clone may be a read error of a much larger clone one base away. The J gene is TRBJ1-2, the V gene TRBV5-1, with D unresolved. This CDR3 has 15 amino acids. CDR1 SGHRS and CDR2 YFSETQ come from the germline V gene. This CDR3 is CASSLAGEEVYGYAF. As DNA, the CDR3 is TGCGCCAGCAGCTTGGCCGGGGAAGAGGTCTATGGCTACGCCTTC.

The rearrangement uses TRBV5-1 and TRBJ2-5; D is perhaps TRBD1 (5 bases). CDR3 length equals 14 residues. The V end was cut by 0 bases, the J end by 5 bases, with 11 bases between. Germline V gene data show CDR1 as SGHRS and CDR2 as YFSETQ. CDR3 in DNA: TGCGCCAGCAGCTTGGGGGGCAGGGTTGAGACCCAGTACTTC. It encodes CASSLGGRVETQYF.

This chain connects TRBV20-1 to TRBJ2-1, with TRBD1 as a possible D gene (5 bases). CDR1 DFQATT and CDR2 SNEGSKA come from the germline V gene (reference sequence). The V gene lost 5 bases and the J gene lost 4 bases, with 9 bases spanning the gap. The CDR3 runs to 12 residues. CDR3 DNA: TGCAGTGCTTTGACAGCTTACAATGAGCAGTTCTTC. Encoded protein: CSALTAYNEQFF.

The chain is built from TRBV28 and TRBJ1-4; 8 bases line up with TRBD1. Germline V lookup: CDR1 MDHEN, CDR2 SYDVKM. Unmatched junction bases numbered 5, after V lost 5 bases and J lost 3 bases. This CDR3 comprises 15 residues. The CDR3 nucleotides read TGTGCCAGCAGTACCCCACAGGGGGCTAATGAAAAACTGTTTTTT. This sequence encodes CASSTPQGANEKLFF. The whole variable domain, remainder taken from reference TRBV28 and TRBJ1-4, is DVKVTQSSRYLVKRTGEKVFLECVQDMDHENMFWYRQDPGLGLRLIYFSYDVKMKEKGDIPEGYSVSREKKERFSLILESASTNQTSMYLCASSTPQGANEKLFFGSGTQLSVL.

CDR3 DNA: TGCGCCAGCAGCATACTAACTAGCGGGGGGGTCTATGAGCAGTACTTC. This sequence encodes CASSILTSGGVYEQYF. The rearrangement joins TRBV5-1 to TRBJ2-7; 13 nucleotides match TRBD2. CDR1 and CDR2 (germline): SGHRS, YFSETQ. The CDR3 contains 16 residues. Trimming removed 4 bases from V and 7 bases from J; junction bases left unmatched: 11.

The chain carries TRBV11-1 and TRBJ2-5, with 7 bases identical to TRBD2. The CDR3 consists of 16 residues. From germline, CDR1 is SGHAT and CDR2 FQDESV (reference sequence). J lost 11 bases, V lost 5 bases, and 20 bases had no gene match. Written as DNA, the CDR3 is TGTGCCAGCAGCGAGCGGGAAGGCGGGGGATACAATGAGCAGTACTTC. This encodes CASSEREGGGYNEQYF.

The J gene is TRBJ1-4, the V gene TRBV12-3 or TRBV12-4, with a weak D call TRBD1 (5 bases). V was shortened by 5 bases and J by 7 bases, with 11 bases between the two germline ends. The CDR3 loop spans 13 amino acids. CDR3: CASSRGLSEKLFF. CDR3 DNA sequence: TGTGCCAGCAGTCGGGGACTCAGTGAAAAACTGTTTTTT.

This clonotype has more than one count but fewer than ten. V is TRBV20-1 and J is TRBJ2-7; 9 nucleotides match TRBD2. Germline CDR1 reads DFQATT; CDR2 reads SNEGSKA (reference sequence). Trimming at V came to 2 bases and at J to 5 bases, leaving 4 bases not matched to a gene. The CDR3 consists of 13 residues. The CDR3 region is CSARLAGRNEQYF. CDR3 coding DNA: TGCAGTGCTAGACTAGCGGGAAGGAACGAGCAGTACTTC.

The rearrangement uses TRBV7-2 and TRBJ2-1; 10 bases are a match to TRBD2. This CDR3 has 15 residues. V was pared by 7 bases and J by 12 bases, with 15 bases of the junction left unmatched. Looked up from germline, CDR1 is SGHTA and CDR2 is FQGNSA. This CDR3 reads CASTRTAGGRDGQFF. The CDR3 DNA follows: TGTGCCAGCACCCGAACAGCGGGGGGGCGGGATGGGCAGTTCTTC. Full variable domain (outside the CDR3, taken from reference TRBV7-2 and TRBJ2-1): GAGVSQSPSNKVTEKGKDVELRCDPISGHTALYWYRQSLGQGLEFLIYFQGNSAPDKSGLPSDRFSAERTGGSVSTLTIQRTQQEDSAVYLCASTRTAGGRDGQFFGPGTRLTVL.

This rearrangement joins TRBV7-9 to TRBJ2-7; tentative D call: TRBD2 (7 bases). V lost 1 base to trimming and J lost 7 bases, with 23 bases between them. Germline V gene lookup returns CDR1 SEHNR and CDR2 FQNEAQ (reference sequence). The CDR3 extends over 17 amino acids. The CDR3 spells CASSLGGGGSSYNEQYF. The CDR3 nucleotides are TGTGCCAGCAGCTTAGGGGGGGGCGGGAGCTCCTACAATGAGCAGTACTTC. The full variable domain, with the rest looked up from reference TRBV7-9 and TRBJ2-7, is DTGVSQNPRHKITKRGQNVTFRCDPISEHNRLYWYRQTLGQGPEFLTYFQNEAQLEKSRLLSDRFSAERPKGSFSTLEIQRTEQGDSAMYLCASSLGGGGSSYNEQYFGPGTRLTVT.

The J gene is TRBJ2-6, the V gene TRBV6-1; D not resolved. This CDR3 contains 15 residues. V lost 7 bases, J lost 4 bases, and 14 bases lay in between. Germline CDR1 is MNHNS and CDR2 is SASEGT. CDR3 in DNA: TGTGCCAGCACACGACGGGCCCCCGGGGCCAACGTCCTGACTTTC. Translation gives CASTRRAPGANVLTF.

The chain is built from TRBV20-1 and TRBJ1-1, with a possible D match to TRBD1 (5 bases). This CDR3 has 17 amino acids. Trimming shortened V by 5 bases and J by 4 bases, and 26 bases separated the two germline ends. From germline, CDR1 is DFQATT and CDR2 SNEGSKA (reference sequence). The CDR3 spells CSAPRAGEGLRGTEAFF. The CDR3 region has the DNA TGCAGTGCTCCCAGGGCCGGGGAAGGACTCCGCGGCACTGAAGCTTTCTTT.

This chain links TRBV6-1 with TRBJ2-3, with a tentative D call TRBD2 (6 bases). This CDR3 is built from 15 residues. Germline values: CDR1 MNHNS, CDR2 SASEGT. Between the trimmed V and J ends, which lost 4 bases and 2 bases, there was a span of 13 bases. The CDR3: CASSVGTSNTDTQYF. As DNA, the CDR3 is TGTGCCAGCAGTGTCGGGACTTCCAACACAGATACGCAGTATTTT.

This chain joins TRBV28 and TRBJ1-1, with D hard to call. The germline gives CDR1 MDHEN, CDR2 SYDVKM. The V end was cut by 3 bases, the J end by 1 base, with 9 bases between. This CDR3 contains 14 residues. CDR3 sequence reads: CASSFGLRNTEAFF. The CDR3 bases are TGTGCCAGCAGTTTCGGGCTGAGGAACACTGAAGCTTTCTTT.

The CDR3: CASSLDYPGQGRDTQYF. DNA of the CDR3: TGTGCCAGCAGCTTAGATTACCCCGGGCAGGGAAGAGATACGCAGTATTTT. The V call is TRBV11-3, the J call TRBJ2-3; D is perhaps TRBD1 (5 bases). CDR1 SGHNT and CDR2 YENEEA come from the germline V gene. The CDR3 consists of 17 residues. The V end lost 0 bases, the J end lost 5 bases, and 18 bases lay between the germline ends. Drawing the rest from reference TRBV11-3 and TRBJ2-3, the complete variable domain is EAGVVQSPRYKIIEKKQPVAFWCNPISGHNTLYWYLQNLGQGPELLIRYENEEAVDDSQLPKDRFSAERLKGVDSTLKIQPAELGDSAVYLCASSLDYPGQGRDTQYFGPGTRLTVL.

This chain connects TRBV6-1 to TRBJ2-1; D not resolved. Germline assignment: CDR1 MNHNS and CDR2 SASEGT. The CDR3 loop spans 14 amino acids. V was pared by 2 bases and J by 9 bases, with 14 bases between. CDR3 in amino acids: CASSEIPSVPEQFF. In DNA, the CDR3 is TGTGCCAGCAGTGAAATACCGAGTGTCCCTGAGCAGTTCTTC.

This clonotype has at least ten counts. The chain links TRBV12-3 or TRBV12-4 to TRBJ1-2; weak D call: TRBD1 (6 bases). Trimming took 5 bases from V and 7 from J, leaving 11 bases between them. The CDR3 length is 12 residues. The CDR3 loop reads CASSPKGGGYTF. As DNA, the CDR3 is TGTGCCAGCAGTCCGAAGGGGGGTGGCTACACCTTC.

This clonotype was observed once. V is TRBV6-5 and J is TRBJ2-2; 7 nucleotides align to TRBD1. The CDR3 is 15 amino acids. CDR1 and CDR2 (germline): MNHEY, SVGAGI. V dropped 7 bases and J dropped 6; count of bases not matched to a gene: 11. The CDR3, as DNA: TGTGCCAGCAAAGCTGACAGGGTGACTGCCGGGGAGCTGTTTTTT. It encodes CASKADRVTAGELFF.

For this clonotype: A single base separates this from a much larger clone, so it may be a read error. The V and J genes are TRBV12-3 or TRBV12-4 and TRBJ2-7; 10 bases align to TRBD1. The CDR3 contains 17 residues. CDR3 bases: TGTGTCAGCAGTCTACGGACAGGGGGGGCCTCTCGCTACGAGCAGTACTTC. It is translated as CVSSLRTGGASRYEQYF.

The sample holds one count of this clonotype. The chain joins TRBV6-5 to TRBJ2-1; 8 bases match TRBD1. The CDR3 runs to 15 residues. Trimming removed 3 bases from V and 5 bases from J; junction bases left unmatched: 6. Per the germline V gene, CDR1 is MNHEY and CDR2 is SVGAGI. CDR3 in amino acids: CASSYARQGNNEQFF. CDR3 DNA sequence: TGTGCCAGCAGTTATGCCCGACAGGGGAACAATGAGCAGTTCTTC.

The rearrangement joins TRBV20-1 to TRBJ2-5; no definite D call. The CDR3 is 12 residues long. The V gene lost 3 bases and the J gene lost 11 bases, with 16 bases spanning the gap. Germline V gene data show CDR1 as DFQATT and CDR2 as SNEGSKA (reference sequence). DNA for the CDR3: TGCAGTGCTAGGACGTTTGGGAATGAGCAGTACTTC. It is translated as CSARTFGNEQYF.

The CDR3 is CASSNTGRNYGYTF. CDR3 in DNA: TGTGCCAGCAGTAACACGGGACGGAACTATGGCTACACCTTC. The J gene is TRBJ1-2, the V gene TRBV6-5; possibly TRBD1 for D (5 bases). CDR3 length: 14 residues. From germline, CDR1 is MNHEY and CDR2 SVGAGI. The V end lost 5 bases, the J end lost 2 bases, and 12 bases lay between the germline ends.

This rearrangement joins TRBV20-1 to TRBJ2-1, with a tentative D call TRBD2 (6 bases). The V end lost 5 bases, the J end lost 7 bases, and 9 bases lay between the germline ends. The CDR3 extends over 11 amino acids. Germline V lookup: CDR1 DFQATT, CDR2 SNEGSKA (reference sequence). The CDR3 sequence: CSAGTQNEQFF. The DNA for the CDR3 is TGCAGTGCTGGGACTCAGAATGAGCAGTTCTTC.